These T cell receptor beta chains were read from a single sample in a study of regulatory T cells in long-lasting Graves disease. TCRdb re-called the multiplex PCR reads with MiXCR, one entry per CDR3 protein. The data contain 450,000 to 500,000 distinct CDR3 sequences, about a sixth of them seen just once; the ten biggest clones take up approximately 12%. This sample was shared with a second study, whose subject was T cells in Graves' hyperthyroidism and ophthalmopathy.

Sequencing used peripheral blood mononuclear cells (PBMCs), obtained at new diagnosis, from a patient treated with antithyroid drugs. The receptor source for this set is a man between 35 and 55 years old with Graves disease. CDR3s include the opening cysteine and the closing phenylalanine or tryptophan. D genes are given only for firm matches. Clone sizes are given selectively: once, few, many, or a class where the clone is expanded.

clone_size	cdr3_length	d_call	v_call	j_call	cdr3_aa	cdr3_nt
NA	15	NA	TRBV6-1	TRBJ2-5	CASRKQGGGQETQYF	TGTGCCAGCAGGAAGCAGGGAGGGGGCCAAGAGACCCAGTACTTC
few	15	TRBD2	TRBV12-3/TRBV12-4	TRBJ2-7	CASSFFGLGVREQYF	TGTGCCAGCAGTTTTTTTGGACTAGGGGTTCGGGAGCAGTACTTC
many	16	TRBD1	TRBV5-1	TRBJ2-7	CASSLTPGTARDEQYF	TGCGCCAGCAGCTTGACGCCCGGGACAGCTCGGGACGAGCAGTACTTC
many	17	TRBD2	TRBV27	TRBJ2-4	CASSLLASGKAKNIQYF	TGTGCCAGCAGTTTACTAGCTAGCGGGAAAGCCAAAAACATTCAGTACTTC
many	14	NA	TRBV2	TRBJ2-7	CASSVRQLSYEQYF	TGTGCCAGCAGTGTCAGGCAGCTCTCCTACGAGCAGTACTTC
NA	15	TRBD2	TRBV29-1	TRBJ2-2	CSVESGRAGTGELFF	TGCAGCGTTGAGAGCGGGAGGGCCGGCACCGGGGAGCTGTTTTTT
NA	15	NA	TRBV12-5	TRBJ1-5	CASGYDIHGNQPQHF	TGTGCTAGTGGTTATGACATCCATGGCAATCAGCCCCAGCATTTT
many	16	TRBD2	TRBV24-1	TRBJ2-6	CATSDPAGGGANVLTF	TGTGCCACCAGTGACCCCGCGGGGGGGGGGGCCAACGTCCTGACTTTC
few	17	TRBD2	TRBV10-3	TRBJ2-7	CAISESPLAGTSYEQYF	TGTGCCATCAGTGAGTCGCCTCTAGCGGGAACTTCCTACGAGCAGTACTTC
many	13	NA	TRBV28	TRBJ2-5	CASSLPGIETQYF	TGTGCCAGCAGTTTGCCCGGGATAGAGACCCAGTACTTC
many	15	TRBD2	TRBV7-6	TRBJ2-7	CASSRTLGTRNEQYF	TGTGCCAGCAGCCGGACGCTGGGGACTAGGAACGAGCAGTACTTC
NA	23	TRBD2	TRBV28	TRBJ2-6	CASSQTSGLAGGLLLSGANVLTF	TGTGCCAGCAGTCAGACGTCGGGACTAGCGGGAGGCTTGCTCCTCTCTGGGGCCAACGTCCTGACTTTC
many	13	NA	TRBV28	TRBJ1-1	CASTWSRTTEAFF	TGTGCCAGCACCTGGAGTCGGACGACTGAAGCTTTCTTT
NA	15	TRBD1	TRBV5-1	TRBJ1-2	CASGLGRTGNYGYTF	TGCGCCAGCGGCTTGGGTCGGACAGGGAACTATGGCTACACCTTC
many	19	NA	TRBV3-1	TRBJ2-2	CASSQVDSWGSLGTGELFF	TGTGCCAGCAGCCAAGTCGACAGTTGGGGGAGTCTTGGCACCGGGGAGCTGTTTTTT
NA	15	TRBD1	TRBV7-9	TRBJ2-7	CASSLEGTGGFEQYF	TGTGCCAGCAGCTTAGAAGGGACAGGGGGCTTCGAGCAGTACTTC